This T cell receptor beta chain was profiled in a study of tumor and adjacent non-tumor tissue in lung cancer. This sample's RNA came from whole unsorted tissue. The library came from three nested PCR rounds adapted from ARM-PCR protocols. TCRdb processed the multiplex PCR reads anew with MiXCR; each CDR3 protein has one entry. The sample yields more than 120,000 distinct CDR3 sequences, 66% seen once. The V gene's germline CDR1 is MGHRA and CDR2 YSYEKL. The CDR3 has 20 residues. The V and J ends lost 4 bases and 0 bases, in that order; junction bases with no gene match: 16. Sequenced: lung tumor tissue. V and J are TRBV4-1 and TRBJ1-5, with TRBD1 matching over 9 bases. This TCR came from a man aged 55 to 70 with small cell lung cancer. Here the CDR3 DNA reads TGCGCCAGCAGCCCCGTAAGAGGGACAGGGAAAAGTGATAGCAATCAGCCCCAGCATTTT. This encodes CASSPVRGTGKSDSNQPQHF.